Included here is one T cell receptor beta chain sequence, with context. Its antigen is as yet unknown. The CDR3 spans 13 residues. The V end lost 1 base, the J end lost 3 bases, and 6 bases lay between the germline ends. Germline CDR1 MNHEY, CDR2 SMNVEV (reference sequence). Some clones are missing from TCRdb's copy, which holds only in-frame ones; the method was immunoSEQ multiplex PCR. The sample has tens of thousands of clones, 91% seen once; the top ten hold about 7.3%. The data derive from a study of graft-versus-host responses after intestinal transplantation. Study information: Recipients underwent multivisceral, liver-intestinal, or isolated intestinal transplants. Findings and caveats of the study: The marrow of recipients harbored GvH clones, and ileum or blood showed some of them first. Allografts carried high graft-versus-host to host-versus-graft clonal ratios in patients having graft-donor T cell macrochimerism.

V gene TRBV27 combines with J gene TRBJ1-1; D is unresolved. This clonotype was obtained from a human donor who was the organ donor for an intestinal transplant. This material consisted of unstimulated CD8+ T cells sorted from spleen or lymph node cells, taken before transplant. CDR3 coding DNA: TGTGCCAGCAGTTTATTAACGGACACTGAAGCTTTCTTT. It yields the protein CASSLLTDTEAFF.